Listed here are 26 T cell receptor beta chains from one sample, sequenced in a study of cytomegalovirus exposure and HLA in healthy donors. Primers for the PCR totalled 60 Vbeta and 13 Jbeta. Measured with immunoSEQ multiplex PCR; TCRdb has only the in-frame clones, and not every one. The table has more than 130,000 clones, 73% seen once; the top ten hold under 15%. Source material: PBMCs. These receptors originate from a human donor in good health.

The J gene is TRBJ1-2, the V gene TRBV19, with a possible D match to TRBD1 (5 bases). From germline, CDR1 is LNHDA and CDR2 SQIVND (reference sequence). The CDR3 spans 12 residues. Trimming pared 3 bases from V and 6 bases from J, leaving 8 bases between. CDR3 sequence reads: CASSIWGDGYTF. In DNA, the CDR3 is TGTGCCAGTAGTATTTGGGGGGATGGCTACACCTTC. The entire variable domain, with the rest obtained from reference TRBV19 and TRBJ1-2, is as follows: DGGITQSPKYLFRKEGQNVTLSCEQNLNHDAMYWYRQDPGQGLRLIYYSQIVNDFQKGDIAEGYSVSREKKESFPLTVTSAQKNPTAFYLCASSIWGDGYTFGSGTRLTVV.

The chain links TRBV7-6 to TRBJ2-1; 9 nucleotides line up with TRBD2. This CDR3 is built from 16 residues. The germline CDR1 and CDR2 sequences are SGHVS and FNYEAQ. J lost 6 bases, V lost 5 bases, and 11 bases had no gene match. The CDR3 coding sequence is TGTGCCAGCAGCCAGAGGGGCGGGAGGGCCTCCAATGAGCAGTTCTTC. As protein: CASSQRGGRASNEQFF. Using reference TRBV7-6 and TRBJ2-1 for the parts outside the CDR3, the full variable domain is GAGVSQSPRYKVTKRGQDVALRCDPISGHVSLYWYRQALGQGPEFLTYFNYEAQQDKSGLPNDRFSAERPEGSISTLTIQRTEQRDSAMYRCASSQRGGRASNEQFFGPGTRLTVL.

This clone was counted between two and nine times. The chain has TRBV2 and TRBJ2-3, with 9 positions matching TRBD2. Unmatched junction bases numbered 14, after V lost 7 bases and J lost 9 bases. The CDR3 consists of 15 residues. CDR1 is SNHLY and CDR2 is FYNNEI in the germline V gene. CDR3 loop: CASTDPAGGQRTQYF. The CDR3 DNA follows: TGTGCCAGCACAGACCCAGCGGGAGGCCAGAGGACGCAGTATTTT.

The chain's CDR3 is CASSLALGAAEAFF. CDR3 coding DNA: TGCGCCAGCAGCTTGGCCTTGGGGGCAGCGGAAGCTTTCTTT. This chain joins TRBV5-1 and TRBJ1-1; D might be TRBD1 (6 bases). Germline V gene lookup returns CDR1 SGHRS and CDR2 YFSETQ. Trimming took off 0 bases at V and 8 bases at J, with 14 bases between the two ends. The CDR3 length is 14 residues.

The CDR3, as DNA: TGTGCCAGCAGCTATACTCCGGGACAGGGCTCGGGAAACACCATATATTTT. Residues: CASSYTPGQGSGNTIYF. The V gene is TRBV7-9, the J gene TRBJ1-3; 9 nucleotides match TRBD1. Per germline, CDR1 SEHNR and CDR2 FQNEAQ (reference sequence). The CDR3 has 17 amino acids. The V gene end was trimmed by 4 bases and the J gene end by 4 bases; junction bases not matched to a gene: 11.

Here the CDR3 reads CAWTRQRSRGETQYF. In DNA, the CDR3 is TGTGCCTGGACTCGTCAGCGGTCCCGAGGAGAGACCCAGTACTTC. The chain carries TRBV30 and TRBJ2-5; tentative D call: TRBD2 (5 bases). Germline loops: CDR1 GTSNPN, CDR2 SVGIG (reference sequence). Trimming took 4 bases from V and 4 from J, leaving 19 bases between them. The CDR3 loop spans 15 amino acids.

This clone appeared a few times. This chain joins TRBV19 and TRBJ2-5; D not certain. CDR3 length: 14 amino acids. V was shortened by 3 bases and J by 3 bases, with 11 bases between the two germline ends. Germline-derived CDR1 and CDR2 are LNHDA and SQIVND (reference sequence). CDR3 loop: CASSIPSLKETQYF. The CDR3 nucleotides are TGTGCCAGTAGTATCCCCTCCCTTAAAGAGACCCAGTACTTC.

This clone was counted a few times. The chain carries TRBV19 and TRBJ1-5; D might be TRBD1 (6 bases). The germline V and J ends were trimmed by 7 bases and 4 bases, with 11 bases remaining between them. The V gene's germline CDR1 is LNHDA and CDR2 SQIVND (reference sequence). The CDR3 has 13 residues. CDR3 coding DNA: TGTGCCAGTACTGGACAGCATAATCAGCCCCAGCATTTT. Translating gives CASTGQHNQPQHF.

J is TRBJ2-7 and V is TRBV11-1, with 9 bases lining up with TRBD2. Germline-derived CDR1 and CDR2 are SGHAT and FQDESV (reference sequence). Trimming cost V 4 bases and J 7 bases; bases outside gene matches: 5. This CDR3 has 13 amino acids. DNA for the CDR3: TGTGCCAGCAGCTCGGGACTAGCTCGGGAGCAGTACTTC. Protein product: CASSSGLAREQYF.

The chain uses TRBV5-6 and TRBJ2-1, with D possibly matching TRBD2 (5 bases). Germline CDR1 is SGHDT and CDR2 is YYEEEE. Trimming pared 4 bases from V and 5 bases from J, leaving 16 bases between. The CDR3 is 15 residues long. CDR3 loop: CASSPIDRDHNEQFF. The CDR3 DNA reads as TGTGCCAGCAGCCCAATAGACCGGGATCACAATGAGCAGTTCTTC. Looking up the rest from reference TRBV5-6 and TRBJ2-1 gives the full variable domain: DAGVTQSPTHLIKTRGQQVTLRCSPKSGHDTVSWYQQALGQGPQFIFQYYEEEERQRGNFPDRFSGHQFPNYSSELNVNALLLGDSALYLCASSPIDRDHNEQFFGPGTRLTVL.

On this clone itself: The same CDR3 is also encoded by other DNA sequences in this sample. The chain carries TRBV7-9 and TRBJ1-3; a weak D match, TRBD1 (5 bases). Germline V lookup: CDR1 SEHNR, CDR2 FQNEAQ (reference sequence). Trimming removed 2 bases at V and 0 bases at J, with 5 bases between. The CDR3 contains 14 residues. The CDR3 sequence: CASSLTGSGNTIYF. The CDR3 bases are TGTGCCAGCAGCTTAACAGGCTCTGGAAACACCATATATTTT.

The CDR3 spells CASSQRTGINTGELFF. The CDR3 region has the DNA TGTGCCAGCAGCCAACGGACAGGGATTAACACCGGGGAGCTGTTTTTT. V and J are TRBV16 and TRBJ2-2, with TRBD1 identical over 8 bases. This CDR3 spans 16 amino acids. V shed 2 bases and J 2 bases; nucleotides not matched to a gene: 4. Germline CDR1 reads KGHSY; CDR2 reads FQNENV.

This chain uses TRBV30 with TRBJ1-2; a weak D match, TRBD1 (6 bases). V was trimmed by 2 bases and J by 4 bases, leaving 11 bases between them. The CDR3 consists of 13 residues. Germline-derived CDR1 and CDR2 are GTSNPN and SVGIG (reference sequence). In nucleotides, the CDR3 is TGTGCCTGGAGTTGGCAGGGGATCTATGGCTACACCTTC. It encodes CAWSWQGIYGYTF.

As regards this clone: Other DNA sequences within the sample encode an identical CDR3. V usage is TRBV5-1 and J usage is TRBJ2-1; perhaps TRBD2 as D (7 bases). The CDR3 covers 17 residues. Looked up from germline, CDR1 is SGHRS and CDR2 is YFSETQ. The ends were cut back, 2 bases at V and 9 bases at J, with 24 bases in the middle. The CDR3 spells CASSFRGTSGVLGEQFF. DNA for the CDR3: TGCGCCAGCAGCTTTAGGGGGACCAGCGGGGTCCTGGGTGAGCAGTTCTTC. Using reference TRBV5-1 and TRBJ2-1 for the parts outside the CDR3, the full variable domain is KAGVTQTPRYLIKTRGQQVTLSCSPISGHRSVSWYQQTPGQGLQFLFEYFSETQRNKGNFPGRFSGRQFSNSRSEMNVSTLELGDSALYLCASSFRGTSGVLGEQFFGPGTRLTVL.

The J gene is TRBJ1-2, the V gene TRBV11-3, with TRBD1 as a possible D gene (6 bases). V lost 5 bases, J lost 3 bases, and 10 bases lay in between. The CDR3 loop spans 13 amino acids. CDR1 SGHNT and CDR2 YENEEA come from the germline V gene. The DNA of the CDR3 is TGTGCCAGCAGCCCGGACAGAGACTATGGCTACACCTTC. Translating gives CASSPDRDYGYTF.

This chain links TRBV29-1 with TRBJ1-2, with D perhaps TRBD1 (5 bases). This CDR3 comprises 14 residues. The V and J ends lost 0 bases and 8 bases respectively, with 16 bases between them. CDR1 SQVTM and CDR2 ANQGSEA come from the germline V gene. The CDR3 sequence is CSVEDVGGFRGYTF. The CDR3 DNA follows: TGCAGCGTTGAAGATGTTGGGGGGTTCAGGGGCTACACCTTC.

V gene TRBV19 combines with J gene TRBJ1-4; no reliable D call. Trimming removed 4 bases from V and 0 bases from J, with 9 bases in between. The CDR3 has 15 residues. The germline gives CDR1 LNHDA, CDR2 SQIVND (reference sequence). CDR3 nucleotides: TGTGCCAGTAGTAAACTAGGCTCAACTAATGAAAAACTGTTTTTT. Translated, it gives CASSKLGSTNEKLFF.

V usage is TRBV28 and J usage is TRBJ2-2; the D is unclear. V was clipped by 10 bases and J by 0 bases, with 3 bases between them. This CDR3 has 11 amino acids. The germline V gene has CDR1 MDHEN and CDR2 SYDVKM. The CDR3 sequence: CATANTGELFF. The CDR3 DNA sequence: TGTGCCACAGCGAACACCGGGGAGCTGTTTTTT.

This clone came up a few times. The chain links TRBV6-1 to TRBJ2-2, with TRBD2 as a possible D gene (7 bases). This CDR3 has 16 residues. Between the trimmed V and J ends, which lost 1 base and 5 bases, there was a span of 14 bases. Germline loops: CDR1 MNHNS, CDR2 SASEGT. Written as DNA, the CDR3 is TGTGCCAGCAGTGAAGGGGAGGGGAGGGGGACCGGGGAGCTGTTTTTT. Its protein product is CASSEGEGRGTGELFF.

The V gene is TRBV5-1, the J gene TRBJ2-5, with 10 bases that match TRBD2. CDR3 length: 14 amino acids. With 4 bases clipped from V and 5 bases from J, the junction kept 5 bases outside the gene matches. The germline CDR1 and CDR2 sequences are SGHRS and YFSETQ. The CDR3 nucleotides read TGCGCCAGCAGCGAGAGAGCGGGAGGGGAGACCCAGTACTTC. Translating it yields CASSERAGGETQYF. Drawing the rest from reference TRBV5-1 and TRBJ2-5, the complete variable domain is KAGVTQTPRYLIKTRGQQVTLSCSPISGHRSVSWYQQTPGQGLQFLFEYFSETQRNKGNFPGRFSGRQFSNSRSEMNVSTLELGDSALYLCASSERAGGETQYFGPGTRLLVL.

In nucleotides, the CDR3 is TGTGCCAGCAGCCCCCAGGGGGTCAACTACAATGAGCAGTTCTTC. This gives the protein CASSPQGVNYNEQFF. This chain uses TRBV6-6 with TRBJ2-1, with 7 nucleotides matching TRBD1. The germline V gene has CDR1 MNHNY and CDR2 SVGAGI (reference sequence). The V gene end was trimmed by 6 bases and the J gene end by 3 bases; junction bases not matched to a gene: 8. This CDR3 is 15 amino acids long.

The CDR3 DNA sequence: TGTGCCAGCAGCTTAGTCCTACTAGCGGGGGGGCTGGAAAACATTCAGTACTTC. This codes for CASSLVLLAGGLENIQYF. This rearrangement joins TRBV7-2 to TRBJ2-4; TRBD2 matches 13 bases. The CDR3 covers 18 residues. The germline V gene has CDR1 SGHTA and CDR2 FQGNSA. The J segment lost 5 bases and the V segment lost 1 base, leaving 8 bases of the junction unmatched.

The chain links TRBV6-5 to TRBJ2-3, with D maybe TRBD2 (7 bases). Trimming left V 6 bases short and J 4 bases short, with 17 bases between. Germline V gives CDR1 MNHEY, CDR2 SVGAGI. This CDR3 spans 15 amino acids. CDR3: CASREGEGGADTQYF. CDR3 in DNA: TGTGCCAGCAGGGAGGGGGAGGGCGGTGCAGATACGCAGTATTTT.

CDR3 residues: CASSIAGAATDTQYF. The DNA for the CDR3 is TGTGCCAGCAGTATCGCGGGGGCTGCCACAGATACGCAGTATTTT. This rearrangement joins TRBV28 to TRBJ2-3, with D tentatively TRBD2 (7 bases). There are 15 residues in the CDR3. V was cut by 5 bases and J by 2 bases, with 14 bases left in between. The germline V gene has CDR1 MDHEN and CDR2 SYDVKM.

The sample holds a few counts of this clone. The CDR3 protein is CASSPGRGIGETQYF. CDR3 bases: TGTGCCAGCAGCCCGGGAAGAGGGATTGGTGAGACCCAGTACTTC. The chain uses TRBV13 and TRBJ2-5; D might be TRBD2 (5 bases). V lost 5 bases, J lost 5 bases, and 18 bases lay in between. CDR3 size: 15 residues. Germline CDR1 PRHDT, CDR2 FYEKMQ (reference sequence).

This sequence joins TRBV6-5 and TRBJ2-7; 9 positions match TRBD1. With V trimmed by 6 bases and J by 5 bases, 11 bases remained unmatched. The CDR3 length is 15 residues. Per the germline V gene, CDR1 is MNHEY and CDR2 is SVGAGI. CDR3 sequence: CASRKPGTGHNEQYF. CDR3 coding DNA: TGTGCCAGCAGAAAACCCGGGACAGGGCACAACGAGCAGTACTTC.